A selection of T cell receptor beta chains follows, all from one sample in a study of vaccination effects on CD4 cells after COVID-19. The protocol was immunoSEQ multiplex PCR, while the TCRdb copy is restricted to in-frame clones and leaves out a portion. The table includes tens of thousands of clones, approximately 67% detected once. These receptors' antigens are unknown. The sample here was CD4+ T cells from PBMCs cultured without peptide, taken before COVID-19 vaccination. All receptors derive from a human donor who received a COVID-19 vaccine. Each CDR3 is given with its conserved first and last residue. Each record gives: V gene, J gene, CDR3 protein.

TRBV5-1	TRBJ2-2	CASSIPGGTGELFF
TRBV19	TRBJ1-6	CASSPSPGTPSSYNSPLHF
TRBV10-3	TRBJ1-2	CAIRTGGYTF
TRBV5-6	TRBJ1-1	CASTLGWQGGTEAFF
TRBV6-5	TRBJ1-5	CASTEAASVLQPQHF
TRBV18	TRBJ1-2	CASSPPSARANYGYTF
TRBV3-1/TRBV3-2	TRBJ1-1	CASSAQGPSPKAFF
TRBV10-3	TRBJ2-7	CAIRDTGEQYF
TRBV6-5	TRBJ1-1	CASDSRMNTEAFF
TRBV27	TRBJ2-2	CASSVWSNTGELFF
TRBV3-1/TRBV3-2	TRBJ2-2	CASRRTTSANTGELFF
TRBV5-4	TRBJ1-2	CASSGGAPGSGDGYTF
TRBV4-1	TRBJ2-7	CASSRLIRGTYEQYF
TRBV19	TRBJ2-5	CASSSGGQETQYF
TRBV27	TRBJ1-1	CASSFVGLNTEAFF
TRBV7-8	TRBJ1-1	CASSFTTNTEAFF
TRBV7-8	TRBJ1-5	CASSLGHSSNQPQHF
TRBV12-3/TRBV12-4	TRBJ1-2	CASSPGGGYTF
TRBV6-5	TRBJ2-1	CASSYYLAQNEQFF
TRBV3-1/TRBV3-2	TRBJ1-2	CASSHIRGGNYGYTF
TRBV5-1	TRBJ1-1	CASKPDRNTEAFF
TRBV3-1/TRBV3-2	TRBJ1-2	CASSPGTEAISGYTF
TRBV3-1/TRBV3-2	TRBJ2-2	CASSRTGSNTGELFF
TRBV5-4	TRBJ1-2	CASSPRTVGSYGYTF
TRBV9	TRBJ2-6	CASSVEEWLMLTF
TRBV6-6	TRBJ2-6	CASSLYGLAGVSGANVLTF
TRBV5-1	TRBJ2-2	CASSLLLNTGELFF
TRBV2	TRBJ1-5	CASSEQGRGQPQHF
TRBV6-5	TRBJ2-2	CASHTTGELFF
TRBV5-4	TRBJ2-7	CASSLDPSGRSVSYEQYF
TRBV19	TRBJ1-1	CASSIRTGNTEAFF
TRBV6-5	TRBJ2-1	CASSPGTGHYNEQFF
TRBV9	TRBJ1-1	CASRGGQENTEAFF
TRBV6-6	TRBJ1-6	CASSSQGVQSSPLHF
TRBV6-5	TRBJ1-2	CASTGTAGGYTF
TRBV29-1	TRBJ2-2	CSVVIAGKTRGTGELFF
TRBV4-1	TRBJ2-3	CASSQPPLVAGAPSTDTQYF
TRBV7-8	TRBJ1-5	CASSLETGDQPQHF
TRBV5-4	TRBJ2-2	CASSPGQGSKTGTGELFF
TRBV2	TRBJ2-7	CASRDRGGSYEQYF
TRBV6-2/TRBV6-3	TRBJ1-2	CASSYLRTRTDYTF
TRBV25-1	TRBJ2-7	CASSVGQGTPYEQYF
TRBV15	TRBJ2-3	CATSRDRDTQYF
TRBV18	TRBJ1-1	CASRVAMNTEAFF
TRBV3-1/TRBV3-2	TRBJ2-5	CASTSRGGIQETQYF
TRBV6-4	TRBJ2-3	CASSEETSGTDTQYF
TRBV3-1/TRBV3-2	TRBJ1-2	CASSPREGNYGYTF
TRBV11-2	TRBJ2-7	CASGSQSSYEQYF
TRBV27	TRBJ2-1	CASRGTSLGYEQFF
TRBV7-9	TRBJ2-5	CASSPRGGMETQYF
TRBV5-4	TRBJ2-1	CASSLAGGNEQFF
TRBV3-1/TRBV3-2	TRBJ1-3	CASSPGGFYSGNTIYF
TRBV19	TRBJ2-3	CASSLTSSGGTDTQYF
TRBV7-8	TRBJ1-2	CASSLVHTYNYGYTF
TRBV19	TRBJ1-6	CASSIDGSSYNSPLHF
TRBV3-1/TRBV3-2	TRBJ2-1	CASRVGGGSNEQFF
TRBV5-1	TRBJ1-2	CASSLPIAGEYGYTF
TRBV5-1	TRBJ2-5	CASSLAQGLAGVETQYF
TRBV10-3	TRBJ2-5	CAISEVGLETQYF